Presented here are 30 T cell receptor beta chains from one specimen sequenced in a study of T cells after posttransplantation cyclophosphamide. Using immunoSEQ multiplex PCR, the repertoire was profiled, and TCRdb retains in-frame clones only, with some absent. The sample has a few thousand clones, about 85% seen once; the top ten hold about 7%. A marrow graft followed busulfan-fludarabine conditioning, with cyclophosphamide on days +3 and +4. The source material was PBMCs, sampled after allogeneic stem cell transplant with posttransplant cyclophosphamide. Receptor source: a female patient between 50 and 59 years old who received an allogeneic stem cell transplant from an unrelated donor, was CMV-positive, and had acute and chronic GVHD. Some of these T cells may belong to the graft donor.

This clone is a singleton in its sample. V and J are TRBV16 and TRBJ2-5, with 8 nucleotides matching TRBD2. CDR1 is KGHSY and CDR2 is FQNENV in the germline V gene. J was trimmed by 5 bases and V by 0 bases; bases with no gene match: 5. The CDR3 runs 15 residues. CDR3 region: CASSQSREAMETQYF. The CDR3 DNA is TGTGCCAGCAGCCAATCGCGGGAGGCGATGGAGACCCAGTACTTC. The full variable domain, rest sourced from reference TRBV16 and TRBJ2-5, is GEEVAQTPKHLVRGEGQKAKLYCAPIKGHSYVFWYQQVLKNEFKFLISFQNENVFDETGMPKERFSAKCLPNSPCSLEIQATKLEDSAVYFCASSQSREAMETQYFGPGTRLLVL.

This chain joins TRBV7-9 and TRBJ2-7, with TRBD1 matching over 9 bases. With 4 bases clipped from V and 5 bases from J, the junction kept 3 bases outside the gene matches. Germline values: CDR1 SEHNR, CDR2 FQNEAQ (reference sequence). The CDR3 runs to 13 residues. The CDR3 sequence is CASSWTGENEQYF. CDR3 sequence (DNA): TGTGCCAGCAGCTGGACAGGGGAAAACGAGCAGTACTTC.

The chain is built from TRBV6-5 and TRBJ2-5; no reliable D call. The ends were cut back, 0 bases at V and 0 bases at J, with 11 bases in the middle. This CDR3 comprises 16 residues. CDR1 MNHEY and CDR2 SVGAGI come from the germline V gene. In DNA, the CDR3 is TGTGCCAGCAGTTACTCTCCAGAAGCGTACCAAGAGACCCAGTACTTC. It encodes CASSYSPEAYQETQYF.

The gene calls are TRBV7-9 and TRBJ2-7, with TRBD1 identical over 11 bases. CDR3 length: 14 residues. Germline loops: CDR1 SEHNR, CDR2 FQNEAQ (reference sequence). The junction had 5 bases not matched to a gene; V was cut back by 5 bases and J by 5 bases. CDR3 coding DNA: TGTGCCAGCAGCAGAGGACAGGGGGCCGACGAGCAGTACTTC. Protein product: CASSRGQGADEQYF.

The chain carries TRBV6-1 and TRBJ2-3, with 8 bases fitting TRBD2. V shed 3 bases, J shed 1 base, and the junction held 12 bases outside the gene matches. CDR3 size: 18 residues. Germline V gene data show CDR1 as MNHNS and CDR2 as SASEGT. The CDR3 loop is CASSDRARGSGGTDTQYF. DNA for the CDR3: TGTGCCAGCAGTGACCGAGCACGCGGTAGCGGGGGCACAGATACGCAGTATTTT.

CDR3 amino acids: CASSSFFASSAEQYF. CDR3 DNA: TGTGCCAGCAGCTCGTTCTTTGCGTCTAGCGCCGAGCAGTACTTC. J is TRBJ2-7 and V is TRBV7-2, with a tentative D call TRBD2 (6 bases). CDR3 length: 15 residues. V dropped 4 bases and J dropped 6 bases, with 19 bases sitting between them. CDR1 is SGHTA and CDR2 is FQGNSA in the germline V gene.

The chain recombines TRBV2 with TRBJ2-1, with D perhaps TRBD1 (6 bases). Germline values: CDR1 SNHLY, CDR2 FYNNEI. The CDR3 spans 14 residues. Trimming took off 7 bases at V and 6 bases at J, with 16 bases between the two ends. The CDR3 reads CASIRTEGLNEQFF. CDR3 bases: TGTGCCAGCATCAGGACAGAGGGTCTCAATGAGCAGTTCTTC. Full variable domain (missing parts from reference TRBV2 and TRBJ2-1): EPEVTQTPSHQVTQMGQEVILRCVPISNHLYFYWYRQILGQKVEFLVSFYNNEISEKSEIFDDQFSVERPDGSNFTLKIRSTKLEDSAMYFCASIRTEGLNEQFFGPGTRLTVL.

This chain uses TRBV13 with TRBJ2-7, with TRBD2 matching over 8 bases. J was trimmed by 2 bases and V by 5 bases; bases with no gene match: 11. This CDR3 region has 16 residues. CDR1 PRHDT and CDR2 FYEKMQ come from the germline V gene (reference sequence). This CDR3 is CASSARGSGKAYEQYF. CDR3 nucleotide sequence: TGTGCCAGCAGCGCCCGCGGTAGCGGGAAGGCCTACGAGCAGTACTTC. Together with reference TRBV13 and TRBJ2-7, the CDR3 gives the full variable domain: AAGVIQSPRHLIKEKRETATLKCYPIPRHDTVYWYQQGPGQDPQFLISFYEKMQSDKGSIPDRFSAQQFSDYHSELNMSSLELGDSALYFCASSARGSGKAYEQYFGPGTRLTVT.

This clone has more than one count but fewer than ten. J is TRBJ1-1 and V is TRBV5-4, with D possibly TRBD1 on 5 matching bases. The CDR3 covers 12 residues. Germline V CDR1 and CDR2: SGHNT, YYREEE (reference sequence). V was shortened by 1 base and J by 11 bases, with 12 bases between the two germline ends. This chain's CDR3 is CASSLWGGVAFF. The CDR3 region has the DNA TGTGCCAGCAGCTTGTGGGGAGGGGTTGCTTTCTTT.

The CDR3 loop reads CASSLGLAGATEQFF. In DNA, the CDR3 is TGTGCCAGCAGTTTGGGACTAGCGGGAGCCACCGAGCAGTTCTTC. The V gene is TRBV27, the J gene TRBJ2-1; 14 bases line up with TRBD2. Germline CDR1 MNHEY, CDR2 SMNVEV (reference sequence). The CDR3 has 15 amino acids. The trim removed 3 bases at V and 10 bases at J, leaving 5 bases unmatched.

The chain combines TRBV18 with TRBJ2-1; 14 bases agree with TRBD2. CDR1 KGHSH and CDR2 LQKENI come from the germline V gene. CDR3 length equals 18 residues. V was pared by 2 bases and J by 0 bases, with 3 bases of the junction left unmatched. In nucleotides, the CDR3 is TGTGCCAGCTCACCAAGGACTAGCGGGGGGAGCTCCTACAATGAGCAGTTCTTC. Amino acids: CASSPRTSGGSSYNEQFF.

Only a few counts were recorded for this clone. This rearrangement joins TRBV4-3 to TRBJ2-7, with 11 bases aligning to TRBD2. Trimming took 1 base from V and 6 from J; bases not matched to a gene: 11. The CDR3 covers 17 residues. Germline CDR1 LGHNA, CDR2 YSLEER. CDR3 region: CASSQASVSGRGTEQYF. The CDR3 DNA reads as TGCGCCAGCAGCCAAGCTTCCGTTAGCGGGAGGGGGACCGAGCAGTACTTC.

J is TRBJ1-4 and V is TRBV6-1, with TRBD1 matching 7 bases. After removal of 6 bases from V and 2 bases from J, the junction contained 6 bases not matched to a gene. CDR1 is MNHNS and CDR2 is SASEGT in the germline V gene. The CDR3 length is 15 residues. The CDR3 loop reads CASRQNRGTNEKLFF. The CDR3 nucleotides read TGTGCCAGCAGACAAAACAGGGGCACTAATGAAAAACTGTTTTTT.

The chain uses TRBV28 and TRBJ1-5, with TRBD1 identical over 7 bases. This CDR3 is 16 amino acids long. Trimming at V came to 6 bases and at J to 3 bases, leaving 11 bases not matched to a gene. The germline CDR1 and CDR2 sequences are MDHEN and SYDVKM. The chain's CDR3 is CASSHPVTGHNQPQHF. The CDR3 DNA reads TGTGCCAGCAGCCACCCTGTGACAGGGCACAATCAGCCCCAGCATTTT.

The chain couples TRBV11-2 to TRBJ2-5, with TRBD1 matching 7 bases. Judging by the DNA end, TRBJ2-7 fits better; the J call may be wrong. Germline lookup yields CDR1 SGHAT and CDR2 FQNNGV. The length of the CDR3 is 14 residues. The CDR3 sequence: CASSPRSTGNEQYF. The CDR3, as DNA: TGTGCCAGCAGCCCACGCTCGACAGGGAACGAGCAGTACTTC.

This rearrangement joins TRBV11-3 to TRBJ2-2; weak D call: TRBD1 (5 bases). Trimming cost V 0 bases and J 6 bases, with 8 bases left between them. Germline V CDR1 and CDR2: SGHNT, YENEEA. This CDR3 is built from 14 residues. CDR3 sequence (DNA): TGTGCCAGCAGCTTAGATTGGGGCGCCGGGGAGCTGTTTTTT. Amino acid sequence: CASSLDWGAGELFF. The variable domain in full, completed from reference TRBV11-3 and TRBJ2-2, reads EAGVVQSPRYKIIEKKQPVAFWCNPISGHNTLYWYLQNLGQGPELLIRYENEEAVDDSQLPKDRFSAERLKGVDSTLKIQPAELGDSAVYLCASSLDWGAGELFFGEGSRLTVL.

This clone was found a few times. The chain is built from TRBV5-1 and TRBJ1-6, with TRBD1 as a possible D gene (5 bases). The V end was cut by 4 bases, the J end by 3 bases, with 11 bases between. The CDR3 has 15 amino acids. Germline V CDR1 and CDR2: SGHRS, YFSETQ. CDR3 residues: CASSPQDIYNSPLHF. The CDR3 coding sequence is TGCGCCAGCAGCCCTCAGGACATCTATAATTCACCCCTCCACTTT.

The V call is TRBV5-4, the J call TRBJ1-1; D possibly corresponds to TRBD1 (5 bases). Germline-derived CDR1 and CDR2 are SGHNT and YYREEE (reference sequence). The CDR3 has 13 residues. V was pared by 9 bases and J by 5 bases, with 17 bases between. CDR3 loop: CATYGLPGTEAFF. In DNA, the CDR3 is TGTGCCACTTATGGGCTCCCAGGGACTGAAGCTTTCTTT.

The V and J genes are TRBV5-4 and TRBJ1-2, with D possibly TRBD1 on 6 matching bases. V shed 4 bases and J shed 5 bases, with 9 bases lying between them. This CDR3 has 12 amino acids. Germline CDR1 and CDR2: SGHNT and YYREEE (reference sequence). The CDR3 bases are TGTGCCAGCAGCCCGGACAGATATGGCTACACCTTC. It specifies CASSPDRYGYTF.

This chain connects TRBV5-1 to TRBJ2-5, with D possibly matching TRBD2 (5 bases). Deletions cut 1 base from V and 5 bases from J, with 12 bases between. Per germline, CDR1 SGHRS and CDR2 YFSETQ. CDR3 length: 14 residues. The CDR3 DNA is TGCGCCAGCAGCTTGCAGCTAGCCAGTGAGACCCAGTACTTC. Protein: CASSLQLASETQYF.

This rearrangement joins TRBV6-1 to TRBJ1-2, with TRBD1 matching 7 bases. Germline trimming cut 8 bases from V and 8 bases from J; bases unmatched to any gene: 14. CDR3 length equals 14 residues. Germline V lookup: CDR1 MNHNS, CDR2 SASEGT. This chain's CDR3 is CASRGLDRVAGYTF. The DNA for the CDR3 is TGTGCCAGCCGAGGGCTAGACAGGGTGGCAGGCTACACCTTC.

The chain is built from TRBV20-1 and TRBJ2-5; D is unclear. This CDR3 comprises 11 residues. Trimming took off 3 bases at V and 2 bases at J, with 4 bases between the two ends. Germline CDR1 is DFQATT and CDR2 is SNEGSKA (reference sequence). The CDR3 is CSARTQETQYF. DNA of the CDR3: TGCAGTGCTAGGACACAAGAGACCCAGTACTTC.

The V call is TRBV11-2, the J call TRBJ2-7; D might be TRBD1 (6 bases). V lost 1 base and J 3 bases, leaving 10 bases between the germline ends. The length of the CDR3 is 14 residues. Per the germline V gene, CDR1 is SGHAT and CDR2 is FQNNGV. The CDR3 loop reads CASSLAGVVYEQYF. CDR3 nucleotides: TGTGCCAGCAGCTTAGCAGGGGTGGTCTACGAGCAGTACTTC.

The chain couples TRBV29-1 to TRBJ2-1; TRBD2 is a possible D gene (6 bases). The length of the CDR3 is 14 residues. V gave up 7 bases and J gave up 7 bases, with 20 bases separating them. Germline V lookup: CDR1 SQVTM, CDR2 ANQGSEA. For the CDR3, the DNA is TGCAGCGCTGCGGGCGGGACCCGTGGGAATGAGCAGTTCTTC. Translating it yields CSAAGGTRGNEQFF.

V gene TRBV4-1 combines with J gene TRBJ2-3; 10 nucleotides agree with TRBD1. The V gene end was trimmed by 4 bases and the J gene end by 0 bases; junction bases not matched to a gene: 1. Germline CDR1 is MGHRA and CDR2 is YSYEKL. The CDR3 spans 15 residues. The CDR3 sequence: CASSLGQGSTDTQYF. CDR3 nucleotides: TGCGCCAGCAGCCTGGGACAGGGGAGCACAGATACGCAGTATTTT.

This chain uses TRBV6-1 with TRBJ2-5; unclear D gene. V lost 2 bases and J 4 bases, leaving 8 bases between the germline ends. The CDR3 consists of 13 residues. CDR1 and CDR2 (germline): MNHNS, SASEGT. The CDR3 DNA is TGTGCCAGCAGTGAACTAACAGTAGAGACCCAGTACTTC. It translates to CASSELTVETQYF.

Turning to this clone: One junction end does not reproduce the germline sequence, and a read error may be involved. V is TRBV7-2 and J is TRBJ1-1; D is ambiguous. The germline V gene encodes CDR1 SGHTA and CDR2 FQGNSA. This CDR3 is 11 amino acids long. CDR3 in amino acids: CASSFAEAAEF. Here the CDR3 DNA reads TGTGCCAGCAGCTTCGCTGAGGCCGCGGAATTT.

The CDR3: CAWSAGANTEAFF. The DNA of the CDR3 is TGTGCCTGGAGTGCAGGGGCGAACACTGAAGCTTTCTTT. The chain recombines TRBV30 with TRBJ1-1; possible D gene TRBD1, 6 bases. Trimming pared 1 base from V and 1 base from J, leaving 7 bases between. The CDR3 length is 13 residues. Germline V gives CDR1 GTSNPN, CDR2 SVGIG (reference sequence).

The table lists this clone with a count of one. Germline is not matched at one junction end, which may reflect a read error. The rearrangement joins TRBV6-6 to TRBJ1-2; D is unresolved. This CDR3 is 12 amino acids long. The germline V gene encodes CDR1 MNHNY and CDR2 SVGAGI (reference sequence). In DNA, the CDR3 is TGTGCCAGCAGTTACTCGACGGTGGGGAGCCTCTTC. Translation: CASSYSTVGSLF.

This clone has only one observation. The chain has TRBV21-1 and TRBJ2-7; TRBD1 is the table's D call, not checked against the DNA. TRBV21-1 is marked as a pseudogene. The CDR3 totals 17 residues. Written as DNA, the CDR3 is TGTGCCAGCAGCAGGCTATCGGACAGGGGGAGTATCTACGAGCAGTACTTC. Residues: CASSRLSDRGSIYEQYF.